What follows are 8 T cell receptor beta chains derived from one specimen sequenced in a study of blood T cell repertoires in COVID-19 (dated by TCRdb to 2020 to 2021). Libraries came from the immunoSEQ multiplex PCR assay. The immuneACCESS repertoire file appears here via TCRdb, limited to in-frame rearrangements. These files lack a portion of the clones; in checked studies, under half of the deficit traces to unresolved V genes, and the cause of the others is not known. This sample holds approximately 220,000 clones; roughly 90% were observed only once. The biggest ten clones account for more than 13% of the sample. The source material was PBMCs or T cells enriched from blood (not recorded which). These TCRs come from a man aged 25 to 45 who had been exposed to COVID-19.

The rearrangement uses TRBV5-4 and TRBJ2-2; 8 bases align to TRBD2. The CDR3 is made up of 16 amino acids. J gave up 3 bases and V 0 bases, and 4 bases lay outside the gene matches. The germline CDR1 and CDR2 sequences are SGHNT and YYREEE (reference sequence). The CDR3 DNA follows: TGTGCCAGCAGCTTGGGGCCGACTAGCGACACCGGGGAGCTGTTTTTT. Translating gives CASSLGPTSDTGELFF.

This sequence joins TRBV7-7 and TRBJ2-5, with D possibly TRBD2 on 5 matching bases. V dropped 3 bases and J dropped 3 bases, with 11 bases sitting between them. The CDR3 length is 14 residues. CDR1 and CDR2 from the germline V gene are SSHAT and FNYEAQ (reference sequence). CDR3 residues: CASSLSPGKETQYF. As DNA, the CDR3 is TGTGCCAGCAGCTTGTCTCCGGGAAAAGAGACCCAGTACTTC.

CDR3 in amino acids: CASSRHEAFF. The CDR3 coding sequence is TGTGCCAGCAGTCGACATGAAGCTTTCTTT. The chain has TRBV5-8 and TRBJ1-1, with D unclear. The CDR3 runs to 10 residues. Germline V gene sequence: CDR1 SGHTS, CDR2 YDEGEE. Trimming took 5 bases from V and 7 from J, leaving 6 bases between them. The complete variable domain, with remaining parts taken from reference TRBV5-8 and TRBJ1-1, reads EAGVTQSPTHLIKTRGQQATLRCSPISGHTSVYWYQQALGLGLQFLLWYDEGEERNRGNFPPRFSGRQFPNYSSELNVNALELEDSALYLCASSRHEAFFGQGTRLTVV.

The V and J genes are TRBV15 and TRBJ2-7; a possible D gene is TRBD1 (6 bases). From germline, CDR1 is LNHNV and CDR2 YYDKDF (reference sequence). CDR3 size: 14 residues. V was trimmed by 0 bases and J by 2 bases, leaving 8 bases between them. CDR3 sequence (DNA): TGTGCCACCAGCAGAGATAAGGGGGCCTACGAGCAGTACTTC. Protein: CATSRDKGAYEQYF.

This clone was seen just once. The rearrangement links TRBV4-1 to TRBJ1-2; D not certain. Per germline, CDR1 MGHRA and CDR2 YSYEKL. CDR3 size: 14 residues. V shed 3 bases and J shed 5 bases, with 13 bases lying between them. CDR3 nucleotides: TGCGCCAGCAGCCACCTGGCCCGATCTTATGGCTACACCTTC. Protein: CASSHLARSYGYTF.

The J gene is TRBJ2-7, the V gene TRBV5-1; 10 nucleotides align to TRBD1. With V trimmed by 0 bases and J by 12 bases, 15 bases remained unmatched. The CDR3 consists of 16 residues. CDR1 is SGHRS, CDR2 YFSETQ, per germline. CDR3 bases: TGCGCCAGCAGCTTGGCCGGTGAGACAGGGGGCGACAGCAGGTACTTC. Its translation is CASSLAGETGGDSRYF.

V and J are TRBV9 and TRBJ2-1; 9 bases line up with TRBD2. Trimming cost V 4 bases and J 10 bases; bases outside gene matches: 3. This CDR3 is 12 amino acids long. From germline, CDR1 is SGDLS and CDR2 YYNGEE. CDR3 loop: CASSTLAGEQFF. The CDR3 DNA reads TGTGCCAGCAGCACCCTAGCGGGGGAGCAGTTCTTC.

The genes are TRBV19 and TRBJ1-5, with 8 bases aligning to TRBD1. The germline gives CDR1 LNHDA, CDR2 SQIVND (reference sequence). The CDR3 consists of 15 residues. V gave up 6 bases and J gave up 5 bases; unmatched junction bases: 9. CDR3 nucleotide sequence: TGTGCCAGTAGCGGACTACAGGGGGGCGATCAGCCCCAGCATTTT. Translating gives CASSGLQGGDQPQHF.